This TCR beta chain came from a study of beta chain features in type 1 diabetes. This clone showed up just a few times. Every bit of the isolated RNA underwent reverse transcription, so sequencing read expressed TCRB transcripts. Clones were sequenced by immunoSEQ multiplex PCR, and TCRdb holds only the in-frame ones, with some missing. The sample holds 150,000 to 190,000 clones; approximately 8.1% are singletons and the top ten take 0.55% to 0.65%. This CDR3 spans 13 amino acids. The V and J ends lost 5 bases and 1 base, in that order; junction bases with no gene match: 1. Germline V gene sequence: CDR1 MDHEN, CDR2 SYDVKM.

The genes are TRBV28 and TRBJ1-1, with 7 bases fitting TRBD1. The sequence came from a man aged 18 to 29 in good health. Sequencing was done on a sample of central memory CD4+ T cells from blood. In nucleotides, the CDR3 is TGTGCCAGCAGTCGGACAGGGAACACTGAAGCTTTCTTT. Encoded protein: CASSRTGNTEAFF.